Sequencing of this TCR beta chain was carried out in a study of cytomegalovirus exposure and HLA in healthy donors. Study-wide results and limits: Subsequent analysis found a tendency for first-cohort TCR clusters to co-occur within the 120 or so validation repertoires.

The repertoire was sequenced with immunoSEQ multiplex PCR; TCRdb's copy has only in-frame clones and lacks some. This table has tens of thousands of clones, 80% to 90% appearing once. About this clone: Its antigen is undetermined.

The material sequenced was PBMCs. The sequence was collected from a woman aged 18-30 years in good health and CMV-seropositive.

The CDR3 is CASSEGTSGGADTQYF. CDR3 nucleotides: TGTGCCAGCAGTGAGGGGACTAGCGGGGGGGCAGATACGCAGTATTTT. V and J are TRBV6-4 and TRBJ2-3, with TRBD2 matching over 16 bases. This CDR3 contains 16 residues. V was clipped by 3 bases and J by 4 bases; unmatched bases: 1. Per the germline V gene, CDR1 is MRHNA and CDR2 is SNTAGT.